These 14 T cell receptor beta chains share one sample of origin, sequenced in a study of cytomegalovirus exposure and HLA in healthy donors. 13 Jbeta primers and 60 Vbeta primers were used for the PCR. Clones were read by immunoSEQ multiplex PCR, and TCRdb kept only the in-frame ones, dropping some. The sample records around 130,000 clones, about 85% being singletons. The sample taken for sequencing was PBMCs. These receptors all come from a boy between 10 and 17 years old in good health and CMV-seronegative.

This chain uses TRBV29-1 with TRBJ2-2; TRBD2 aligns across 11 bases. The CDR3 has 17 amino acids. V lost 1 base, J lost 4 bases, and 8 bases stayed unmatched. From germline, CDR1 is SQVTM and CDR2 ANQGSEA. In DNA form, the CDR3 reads TGCAGCGTTGAAGGGAGTAGCGGGGGGGAGGGCACCGGGGAGCTGTTTTTT. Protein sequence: CSVEGSSGGEGTGELFF.

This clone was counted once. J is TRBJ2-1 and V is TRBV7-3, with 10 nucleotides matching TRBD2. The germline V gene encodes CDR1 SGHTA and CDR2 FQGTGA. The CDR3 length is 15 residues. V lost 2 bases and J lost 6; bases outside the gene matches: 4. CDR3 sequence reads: CASSLVASGGNEQFF. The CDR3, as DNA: TGTGCCAGCAGCTTAGTGGCTAGCGGGGGCAATGAGCAGTTCTTC.

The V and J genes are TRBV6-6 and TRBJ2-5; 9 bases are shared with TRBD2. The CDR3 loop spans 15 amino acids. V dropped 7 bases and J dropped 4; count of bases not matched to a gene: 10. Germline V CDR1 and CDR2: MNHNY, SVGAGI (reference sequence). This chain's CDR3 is CASNSGGGAGETQYF. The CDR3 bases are TGTGCCAGCAATTCTGGCGGGGGGGCGGGAGAGACCCAGTACTTC.

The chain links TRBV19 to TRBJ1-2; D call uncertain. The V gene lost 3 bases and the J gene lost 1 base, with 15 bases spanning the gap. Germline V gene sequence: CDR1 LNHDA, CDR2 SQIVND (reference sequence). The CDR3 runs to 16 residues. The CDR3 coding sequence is TGTGCCAGTAGTATGAGCGGGGATCTGGTTAACTATGGCTACACCTTC. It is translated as CASSMSGDLVNYGYTF.

CDR3 region: CASSQGGAGGYTF. The CDR3 nucleotides are TGTGCCAGCAGTCAAGGGGGCGCTGGGGGCTACACCTTC. V and J are TRBV6-5 and TRBJ1-2; 7 nucleotides line up with TRBD1. CDR1 is MNHEY, CDR2 SVGAGI, per germline. V trimming: 5 bases; J trimming: 8 bases; junction bases outside the gene matches: 8. This CDR3 contains 13 residues.

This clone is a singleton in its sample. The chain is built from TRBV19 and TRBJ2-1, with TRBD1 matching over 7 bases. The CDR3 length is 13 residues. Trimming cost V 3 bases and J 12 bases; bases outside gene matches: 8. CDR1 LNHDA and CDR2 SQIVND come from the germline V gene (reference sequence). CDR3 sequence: CASSIQGESWQFF. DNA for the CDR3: TGTGCCAGTAGTATTCAGGGGGAATCTTGGCAGTTCTTC.

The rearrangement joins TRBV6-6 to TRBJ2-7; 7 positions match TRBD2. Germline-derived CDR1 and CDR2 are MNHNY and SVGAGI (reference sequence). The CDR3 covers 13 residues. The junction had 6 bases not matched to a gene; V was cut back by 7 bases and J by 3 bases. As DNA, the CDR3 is TGTGCCAGCACGGCGGGAGTCGTCTACGAGCAGTACTTC. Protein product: CASTAGVVYEQYF.

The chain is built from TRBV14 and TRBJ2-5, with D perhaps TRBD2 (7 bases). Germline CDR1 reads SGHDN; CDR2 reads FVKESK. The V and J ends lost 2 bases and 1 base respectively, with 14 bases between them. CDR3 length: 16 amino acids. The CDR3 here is CASSQRPRGAQETQYF. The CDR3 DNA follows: TGTGCCAGCAGCCAAAGACCCCGGGGGGCCCAAGAGACCCAGTACTTC.

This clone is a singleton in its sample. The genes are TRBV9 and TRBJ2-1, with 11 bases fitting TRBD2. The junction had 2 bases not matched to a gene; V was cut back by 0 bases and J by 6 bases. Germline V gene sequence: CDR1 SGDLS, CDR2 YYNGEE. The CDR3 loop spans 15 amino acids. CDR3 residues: CASSVEGTSGNEQFF. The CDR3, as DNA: TGTGCCAGCAGCGTAGAGGGGACTAGCGGCAATGAGCAGTTCTTC.

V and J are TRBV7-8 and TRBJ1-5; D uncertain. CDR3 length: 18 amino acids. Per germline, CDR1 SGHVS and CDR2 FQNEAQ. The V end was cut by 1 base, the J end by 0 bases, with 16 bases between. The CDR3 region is CASSLDFSGSGSNQPQHF. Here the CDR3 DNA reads TGTGCCAGCAGCTTAGATTTTTCGGGGTCCGGTAGCAATCAGCCCCAGCATTTT.

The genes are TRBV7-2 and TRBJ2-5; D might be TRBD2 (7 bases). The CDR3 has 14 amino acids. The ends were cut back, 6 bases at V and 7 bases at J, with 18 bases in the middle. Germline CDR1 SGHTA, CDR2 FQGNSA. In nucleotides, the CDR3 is TGTGCCAGCAGGGCTAGGGGGGGGCTGGGGACCCAGTACTTC. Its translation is CASRARGGLGTQYF. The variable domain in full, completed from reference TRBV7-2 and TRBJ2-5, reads GAGVSQSPSNKVTEKGKDVELRCDPISGHTALYWYRQSLGQGLEFLIYFQGNSAPDKSGLPSDRFSAERTGGSVSTLTIQRTQQEDSAVYLCASRARGGLGTQYFGPGTRLLVL.

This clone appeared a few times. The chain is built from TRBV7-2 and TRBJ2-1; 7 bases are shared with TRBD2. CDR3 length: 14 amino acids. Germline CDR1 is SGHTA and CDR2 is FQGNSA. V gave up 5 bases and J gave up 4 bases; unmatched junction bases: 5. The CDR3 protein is CASSPLAVYNEQFF. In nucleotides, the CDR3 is TGTGCCAGCAGCCCGCTAGCGGTATACAATGAGCAGTTCTTC.

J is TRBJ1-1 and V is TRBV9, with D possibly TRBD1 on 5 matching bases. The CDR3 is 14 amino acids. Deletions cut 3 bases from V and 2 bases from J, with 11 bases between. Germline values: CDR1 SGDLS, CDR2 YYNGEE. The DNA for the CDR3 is TGTGCCAGCAGCGGATCCAGGGTTAACACTGAAGCTTTCTTT. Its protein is CASSGSRVNTEAFF. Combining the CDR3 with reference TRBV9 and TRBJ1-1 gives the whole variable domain DSGVTQTPKHLITATGQRVTLRCSPRSGDLSVYWYQQSLDQGLQFLIQYYNGEERAKGNILERFSAQQFPDLHSELNLSSLELGDSALYFCASSGSRVNTEAFFGQGTRLTVV.

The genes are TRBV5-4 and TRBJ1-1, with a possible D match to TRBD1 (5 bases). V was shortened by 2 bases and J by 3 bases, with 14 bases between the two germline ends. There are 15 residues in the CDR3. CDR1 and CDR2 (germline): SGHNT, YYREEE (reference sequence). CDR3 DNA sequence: TGTGCCAGCAGCTTAAGGGGAGGCTTTGACACTGAAGCTTTCTTT. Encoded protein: CASSLRGGFDTEAFF.